This T cell receptor beta chain was documented in a study of blood T cell repertoires in COVID-19. Study summary: Collection of acute and convalescent COVID-19 samples took place in the United States, Italy and Spain.

Assay used: immunoSEQ multiplex PCR; TCRdb lists only in-frame clones, some missing. The profile shows around 300,000 clones, roughly 90% of them singletons. V was pared by 5 bases and J by 5 bases, with 6 bases of the junction left unmatched. The CDR3 has 15 amino acids. Looked up from germline, CDR1 is KGHSH and CDR2 is LQKENI. This clone was detected once. The sequence came from a man aged 45-65 years with acute or convalescent COVID-19. The sequencing sample was made of peripheral blood. V and J are TRBV18 and TRBJ1-6, with 7 bases matching TRBD1. In nucleotides, the CDR3 is TGTGCCAGCTCAACGACAGGGAAAGATAATTCACCCCTCCACTTT. Its translation is CASSTTGKDNSPLHF.